This T cell receptor beta chain came from a study of T-cell reconstitution after alpha-beta-depleted transplantation in children. Unique molecular identifiers featured in how the TCRbeta library was prepared. TCRdb itself ran the PCR reads through MiXCR, one entry per CDR3 protein. The profile covers approximately 510,000 distinct CDR3 sequences, with 15% to 20% appearing a single time and more than 2.5% taken by the ten largest. The V segment lost 2 bases and the J segment 3 bases; nucleotides outside the gene matches: 8. The CDR3 loop spans 16 amino acids. Looked up from germline, CDR1 is SEHNR and CDR2 is FQNEAQ (reference sequence). This clonotype was detected a few times.

This receptor was obtained from a human donor who donated a stem cell graft to a child with acute lymphoblastic leukemia. The specimen was PBMCs from the stem cell graft donor, collected from the stem cell graft. The gene calls are TRBV7-9 and TRBJ2-7, with 9 nucleotides matching TRBD2. The CDR3 nucleotides read TGTGCCAGCAGCTTATCTGCGGGAGGGCCAGGCTACGAGCAGTACTTC. Protein sequence: CASSLSAGGPGYEQYF.